This TCR beta chain stems from a study of cytomegalovirus exposure and HLA in healthy donors. A multiplex PCR was run with 60 Vbeta primers and 13 Jbeta primers. Some clones are missing from TCRdb's copy, which holds only in-frame ones; the method was immunoSEQ multiplex PCR. The profile covers 95,000 to 130,000 clones, with around two thirds appearing a single time and roughly 10% taken by the ten largest. The CDR3 has 14 amino acids. The V gene's germline CDR1 is LNHDA and CDR2 SQIVND (reference sequence). After removal of 10 bases from V and 2 bases from J, the junction contained 5 bases not matched to a gene.

The TCR comes from a middle-aged woman in good health and CMV-seropositive. The rearrangement joins TRBV19 to TRBJ2-3, with 11 bases matching TRBD1. Material: PBMCs. CDR3: CATRDRGSTDTQYF. The CDR3 DNA sequence: TGTGCCACCAGGGACAGGGGGTCCACAGATACGCAGTATTTT.